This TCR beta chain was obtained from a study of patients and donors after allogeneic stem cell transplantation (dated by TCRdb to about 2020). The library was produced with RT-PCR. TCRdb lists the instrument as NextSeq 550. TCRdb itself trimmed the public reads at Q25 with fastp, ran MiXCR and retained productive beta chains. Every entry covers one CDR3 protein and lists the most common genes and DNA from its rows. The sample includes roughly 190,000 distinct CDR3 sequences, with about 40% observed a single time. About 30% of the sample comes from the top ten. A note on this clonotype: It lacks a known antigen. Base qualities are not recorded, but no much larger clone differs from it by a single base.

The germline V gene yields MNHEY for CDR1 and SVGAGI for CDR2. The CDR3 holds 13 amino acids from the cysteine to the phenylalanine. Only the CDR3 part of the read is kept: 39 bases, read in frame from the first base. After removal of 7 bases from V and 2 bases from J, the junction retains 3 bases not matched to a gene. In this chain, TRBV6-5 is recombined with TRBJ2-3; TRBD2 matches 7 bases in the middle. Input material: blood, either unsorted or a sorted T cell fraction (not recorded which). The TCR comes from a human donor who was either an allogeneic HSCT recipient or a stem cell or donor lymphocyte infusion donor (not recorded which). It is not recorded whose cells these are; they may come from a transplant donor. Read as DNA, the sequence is TGTGCCAGCACCGGGAGGCCCACAGATACGCAGTATTTT. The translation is CASTGRPTDTQYF.